The 29 T cell receptor beta chains below come from one sample, sequenced in a study of response to subunit inactivated influenza vaccine. TCRdb reanalysed the RT-PCR reads using MiXCR and keeps one entry per CDR3 protein. The table lists more than 450,000 distinct CDR3 sequences, approximately 7.7% of them singletons. Material: PBMCs from blood, obtained around 2 years after vaccination. The receptors originated from a man between 50 and 75 years old who received an inactivated influenza vaccine.

The chain has TRBV10-3 and TRBJ2-1, with D unresolved. This CDR3 is 12 amino acids long. Germline CDR1 ENHRY, CDR2 SYGVKD. Trimming removed 6 bases from V and 4 bases from J, with 7 bases in between. This CDR3 is CAISDKYNEQFF. CDR3 in DNA: TGTGCCATCAGCGACAAGTACAATGAGCAGTTCTTC.

The rearrangement links TRBV6-1 to TRBJ1-2; D might be TRBD1 (5 bases). The CDR3 extends over 14 amino acids. Germline V gives CDR1 MNHNS, CDR2 SASEGT. V was cut by 7 bases and J by 6 bases, with 18 bases left in between. CDR3 coding DNA: TGTGCCAGCACCCCCCAAGGTACAGGAGATGGCTACACCTTC. Translation: CASTPQGTGDGYTF.

This clonotype was seen at least ten times. V is TRBV25-1 and J is TRBJ1-6; tentatively, D is TRBD1 (5 bases). The CDR3 runs 13 residues. V was trimmed by 4 bases and J by 9 bases, leaving 10 bases between them. Germline V gives CDR1 MGHDK, CDR2 SYGVNS. The chain's CDR3 is CASSVARGSPLHF. In DNA form, the CDR3 reads TGTGCCAGCAGTGTGGCAAGGGGTTCACCCCTCCACTTT.

This clonotype was found a few times. The junction does not match germline at one end; this may be a read error. The chain links TRBV7-7 to TRBJ2-2, with D hard to call. The CDR3 consists of 13 residues. CDR1 is SSHAT, CDR2 FNYEAQ, per germline (reference sequence). For the CDR3, the DNA is TGTGCTAGCAGCTTTACAGTCACCGGGGAGCTGTTTTTT. Amino acid sequence: CASSFTVTGELFF.

This clonotype was seen only a few times. V usage is TRBV12-3 or TRBV12-4 and J usage is TRBJ2-1; TRBD2 matches 13 bases. V gave up 6 bases and J gave up 7 bases; unmatched junction bases: 3. The CDR3 consists of 14 residues. CDR3 protein: CASRLAGGPNEQFF. CDR3 nucleotide sequence: TGTGCCAGCAGACTAGCGGGAGGGCCAAATGAGCAGTTCTTC.

V and J are TRBV11-2 and TRBJ2-1, with D possibly TRBD2 on 7 matching bases. This CDR3 comprises 14 residues. CDR1 is SGHAT and CDR2 is FQNNGV in the germline V gene. The ends were cut back, 4 bases at V and 9 bases at J, with 16 bases in the middle. As DNA, the CDR3 is TGTGCCAGCAGCTCGGGGGCGGGGGTCGTTGAGCAGTTCTTC. Protein sequence: CASSSGAGVVEQFF.

There are many counts of this clonotype. The chain combines TRBV5-1 with TRBJ2-5; either TRBD1 or TRBD2 may fit D (5 bases each). This CDR3 spans 14 amino acids. V lost 3 bases and J lost 3, with 12 bases in between. Germline lookup yields CDR1 SGHRS and CDR2 YFSETQ. Here the CDR3 DNA reads TGCGCCAGCAGCTGGGAACGAGGGGAAGAGACCCAGTACTTC. Amino acid sequence: CASSWERGEETQYF.

The V call is TRBV20-1, the J call TRBJ1-2; a possible D gene is TRBD1 (6 bases). V was pared by 3 bases and J by 7 bases, with 21 bases between. This CDR3 is built from 15 residues. CDR1 DFQATT and CDR2 SNEGSKA come from the germline V gene (reference sequence). CDR3 protein: CSASQQGGGVGGYTF. CDR3 nucleotides: TGCAGTGCTAGCCAACAGGGAGGGGGGGTTGGTGGCTACACCTTC.

There are many counts of this clonotype. The chain combines TRBV7-9 with TRBJ2-3; 8 nucleotides align to TRBD2. Germline V gives CDR1 SEHNR, CDR2 FQNEAQ (reference sequence). The CDR3 covers 14 residues. V lost 7 bases and J lost 2; bases outside the gene matches: 5. DNA for the CDR3: TGTGCCAGCACCGTACTAGCGGACACAGATACGCAGTATTTT. The encoded protein is CASTVLADTDTQYF.

The chain uses TRBV6-1 and TRBJ2-1; 9 bases line up with TRBD2. CDR1 is MNHNS and CDR2 is SASEGT in the germline V gene. The CDR3 covers 15 residues. V trimming: 9 bases; J trimming: 3 bases; junction bases outside the gene matches: 9. CDR3 protein: CASSSGRHNYNEQFF. In DNA, the CDR3 is TGTGCCAGTTCCAGCGGGAGGCACAACTACAATGAGCAGTTCTTC.

The gene calls are TRBV29-1 and TRBJ2-1; either TRBD1 or TRBD2 may fit D (6 bases each). Trimming removed 5 bases from V and 9 bases from J, with 20 bases in between. The CDR3 consists of 14 residues. Germline values: CDR1 SQVTM, CDR2 ANQGSEA. The CDR3 loop reads CSVSRGTGGSEQFF. In DNA form, the CDR3 reads TGCAGCGTTTCCCGAGGCACCGGGGGCAGTGAGCAGTTCTTC.

This clonotype was counted many times. The chain uses TRBV5-1 and TRBJ1-2, with 7 bases lining up with TRBD1. Trimming took 0 bases from V and 5 from J; bases not matched to a gene: 1. Per germline, CDR1 SGHRS and CDR2 YFSETQ. CDR3 size: 13 residues. CDR3 DNA sequence: TGCGCCAGCAGCTTGGCGACAGGGTATGGCTACACCTTC. It codes for CASSLATGYGYTF.

This clonotype was counted only a few times. V is TRBV7-9 and J is TRBJ1-5; possible D gene TRBD1, 5 bases. CDR1 is SEHNR, CDR2 FQNEAQ, per germline (reference sequence). The CDR3 extends over 12 amino acids. V lost 1 base and J 9 bases, leaving 7 bases between the germline ends. CDR3 in amino acids: CASSLVGRPQHF. Written as DNA, the CDR3 is TGTGCCAGCAGCTTAGTGGGGCGGCCCCAGCATTTT.

The sample holds a few counts of this clonotype. The rearrangement links TRBV5-1 to TRBJ2-7; 9 nucleotides agree with TRBD2. The CDR3 length is 15 residues. J gave up 2 bases and V 4 bases, and 7 bases lay outside the gene matches. CDR1 SGHRS and CDR2 YFSETQ come from the germline V gene. CDR3 protein: CASSTGTSKPYEQYF. For the CDR3, the DNA is TGCGCCAGCAGCACGGGGACTAGCAAGCCCTACGAGCAGTACTTC.

In nucleotides, the CDR3 is TGTGCCTGGAGTTACGCAGGTCTGCGGAATGAGCAGTTCTTC. As protein: CAWSYAGLRNEQFF. This sequence joins TRBV30 and TRBJ2-1; no definite D call. The germline V gene encodes CDR1 GTSNPN and CDR2 SVGIG (reference sequence). The CDR3 covers 14 residues. The germline V and J ends were trimmed by 2 bases and 7 bases, with 15 bases remaining between them.

This clonotype appeared a few times. The CDR3 DNA reads as TGTGCCAGCAAAAACAGGGGTGGTAATGGCTACACCTTC. This gives the protein CASKNRGGNGYTF. The chain combines TRBV12-3 or TRBV12-4 with TRBJ1-2; 7 nucleotides align to TRBD1. This CDR3 region has 13 residues. Trimming took 7 bases from V and 6 from J; bases not matched to a gene: 8.

This clonotype was seen repeatedly, ten times or more. The rearrangement joins TRBV5-1 to TRBJ2-3; tentatively, D is TRBD2 (5 bases). The CDR3 covers 16 residues. Germline loops: CDR1 SGHRS, CDR2 YFSETQ. Trimming shortened V by 4 bases and J by 6 bases, and 21 bases separated the two germline ends. CDR3 region: CASSPSGVLPRDTQYF. In nucleotides, the CDR3 is TGCGCCAGCAGCCCCTCCGGGGTACTACCAAGGGATACGCAGTATTTT.

There are a few counts of this clonotype. The chain employs TRBV5-1 and TRBJ2-7; 9 bases are a match to TRBD2. Germline V CDR1 and CDR2: SGHRS, YFSETQ. The CDR3 extends over 16 amino acids. V lost 6 bases, J lost 4 bases, and 14 bases stayed unmatched. CDR3 sequence reads: CASTEGLAGWAYEQYF. The CDR3 nucleotides are TGCGCCAGCACCGAGGGGCTAGCGGGGTGGGCGTACGAGCAGTACTTC.

The chain is built from TRBV20-1 and TRBJ1-1; no clear D. The CDR3 spans 12 residues. Germline assignment: CDR1 DFQATT and CDR2 SNEGSKA (reference sequence). Trimming stripped 2 bases from V and 8 bases from J, with 12 bases between. CDR3 residues: CSARTLGEEAFF. The CDR3 nucleotides are TGCAGTGCTAGAACGCTGGGTGAGGAAGCTTTCTTT.

This clonotype was recorded a few times. The chain uses TRBV10-3 and TRBJ1-4; 8 nucleotides line up with TRBD1. The CDR3 has 12 residues. The trim removed 10 bases at V and 6 bases at J, leaving 4 bases unmatched. Per germline, CDR1 ENHRY and CDR2 SYGVKD. CDR3 bases: TGTGCCACAAAGGACAGGGATGAAAAACTGTTTTTT. As protein: CATKDRDEKLFF.

This clonotype occurred a few times. V gene TRBV27 combines with J gene TRBJ2-1; unclear D gene. This CDR3 has 16 residues. Between the trimmed V and J ends, which lost 0 bases and 6 bases, there was a span of 15 bases. The germline V gene has CDR1 MNHEY and CDR2 SMNVEV (reference sequence). CDR3 in amino acids: CASSLSRSIGSNEQFF. The DNA of the CDR3 is TGTGCCAGCAGTTTATCCCGGTCGATCGGAAGCAATGAGCAGTTCTTC.

This clonotype has ten or more counts. J is TRBJ2-7 and V is TRBV12-3 or TRBV12-4; D tentatively fits TRBD1 or TRBD2 (5 bases each). CDR3 length equals 12 residues. V lost 7 bases, J lost 5 bases, and 12 bases lay in between. CDR3 DNA: TGTGCCAGCACCCTACTGGGGGACGAGCAGTACTTC. The encoded protein is CASTLLGDEQYF.

This clonotype has ten or more counts. V and J are TRBV4-3 and TRBJ2-7; D may be TRBD2 (5 bases). V was pared by 0 bases and J by 1 base, with 22 bases between. This CDR3 spans 19 amino acids. Germline V gene data show CDR1 as LGHNA and CDR2 as YSLEER. CDR3 coding DNA: TGCGCCAGCAGCCAAGAAGAACAAAGATGGGGAGAAGCTTCCTACGAGCAGTACTTC. It yields the protein CASSQEEQRWGEASYEQYF.

This clonotype was detected many times. V usage is TRBV7-9 and J usage is TRBJ2-2; 10 bases are a match to TRBD1. V was clipped by 3 bases and J by 3 bases; unmatched bases: 4. Looked up from germline, CDR1 is SEHNR and CDR2 is FQNEAQ (reference sequence). This CDR3 region has 16 residues. The CDR3: CASSLAGTGDTGELFF. The CDR3 DNA sequence: TGTGCCAGCAGCTTGGCCGGGACAGGGGACACCGGGGAGCTGTTTTTT.

This chain uses TRBV5-1 with TRBJ2-1; 7 bases align to TRBD1. Per the germline V gene, CDR1 is SGHRS and CDR2 is YFSETQ. The CDR3 runs 14 residues. V lost 5 bases and J lost 5; bases outside the gene matches: 7. The CDR3 is CASRDGTVNNEQFF. In DNA form, the CDR3 reads TGCGCCAGCAGGGACGGGACAGTCAACAATGAGCAGTTCTTC.

This rearrangement joins TRBV7-2 to TRBJ2-5; TRBD2 matches 12 bases. Trimming at V came to 6 bases and at J to 4 bases, leaving 9 bases not matched to a gene. This CDR3 spans 16 amino acids. The germline gives CDR1 SGHTA, CDR2 FQGNSA. CDR3: CASSPSGRAGRETQYF. The CDR3 coding sequence is TGTGCCAGCAGTCCTAGCGGGAGGGCCGGTCGAGAGACCCAGTACTTC.

This clonotype was seen a handful of times. The chain has TRBV4-1 and TRBJ1-6, with D perhaps TRBD1 (5 bases). CDR1 MGHRA and CDR2 YSYEKL come from the germline V gene. This CDR3 is built from 12 residues. V was trimmed by 6 bases and J by 10 bases, leaving 10 bases between them. CDR3 DNA: TGCGCCAGCAGAATAGGGGACTCACCCCTCCACTTT. It encodes CASRIGDSPLHF.

In its sample, this clonotype was seen a few times. This chain joins TRBV5-1 and TRBJ2-7; D is perhaps TRBD2 (7 bases). The germline gives CDR1 SGHRS, CDR2 YFSETQ. The CDR3 runs to 15 residues. Trimming shortened V by 0 bases and J by 4 bases, and 14 bases separated the two germline ends. In nucleotides, the CDR3 is TGCGCCAGCAGCTTGGATTCTGGGAGGGGGTACGAGCAGTACTTC. Translation gives CASSLDSGRGYEQYF.

V usage is TRBV6-1 and J usage is TRBJ1-2; 9 bases align to TRBD1. Germline V CDR1 and CDR2: MNHNS, SASEGT. The J segment lost 6 bases and the V segment lost 5 bases, leaving 10 bases of the junction unmatched. The CDR3 length is 15 residues. For the CDR3, the DNA is TGTGCCAGCAGTAGCCCGGGACAGGGCCCCGATGGCTACACCTTC. Translated, it gives CASSSPGQGPDGYTF.